The 11 T cell receptor beta chains reported below all come from one sample, sequenced in a study of blood T cell repertoires in COVID-19. Profiling relied on immunoSEQ multiplex PCR, and the TCRdb table lists in-frame clones only, not all of them. The sample lists some 140,000 clones; under 90% were seen once. Source material: peripheral blood. The receptors stem from a woman in her fifties or sixties with active or convalescent COVID-19.

The chain has TRBV2 and TRBJ2-7; 7 positions agree with TRBD2. This CDR3 spans 14 amino acids. V lost 8 bases and J lost 0; bases outside the gene matches: 7. Germline V gene lookup returns CDR1 SNHLY and CDR2 FYNNEI. In nucleotides, the CDR3 is TGTGCCAGCGGTCGAAGCGGGGCCTCCTACGAGCAGTACTTC. Residues: CASGRSGASYEQYF.

This clone appeared once. The genes are TRBV7-9 and TRBJ2-7; D is uncertain. Per the germline V gene, CDR1 is SEHNR and CDR2 is FQNEAQ (reference sequence). Trimming removed 5 bases from V and 2 bases from J, with 13 bases in between. The CDR3 runs 14 residues. This CDR3 reads CASSLIEVTYEQYF. The CDR3 DNA reads TGTGCCAGCAGCCTGATAGAGGTGACCTACGAGCAGTACTTC.

For this clone: The sample has other DNA sequences that encode this CDR3 too. This rearrangement joins TRBV5-1 to TRBJ2-7, with 7 bases identical to TRBD1. V was clipped by 0 bases and J by 2 bases; unmatched bases: 5. The length of the CDR3 is 15 residues. In germline, CDR1 is SGHRS, CDR2 YFSETQ. The CDR3 DNA sequence: TGCGCCAGCAGCTTGGGACAGGGCTCTACCTACGAGCAGTACGTC. Its protein product is CASSLGQGSTYEQYV.

This clone was seen only a few times. The gene calls are TRBV29-1 and TRBJ2-3, with 8 bases matching TRBD2. The CDR3 is made up of 14 amino acids. Germline CDR1 SQVTM, CDR2 ANQGSEA. V lost 7 bases to trimming and J lost 4 bases; unmatched junction nucleotides: 10. The CDR3 bases are TGCAGCGCGAGCCCAACCGGGGGGGCAGATACGCAGTATTTT. The encoded protein is CSASPTGGADTQYF.

This rearrangement joins TRBV4-3 to TRBJ1-1; 7 nucleotides line up with TRBD1. The CDR3 contains 14 residues. The V segment lost 4 bases and the J segment 0 bases; nucleotides outside the gene matches: 2. Germline loops: CDR1 LGHNA, CDR2 YSLEER. The CDR3 sequence is CASSPGQLNTEAFF. CDR3 coding DNA: TGCGCCAGCAGCCCGGGACAGCTGAACACTGAAGCTTTCTTT.

The CDR3 protein is CATSDGAWGYTF. The CDR3 DNA sequence: TGTGCCACCAGTGATGGGGCCTGGGGCTACACCTTC. The genes are TRBV24-1 and TRBJ1-2; D possibly corresponds to TRBD1 (5 bases). Germline assignment: CDR1 KGHDR and CDR2 SFDVKD. V shed 3 bases and J shed 8 bases, with 9 bases lying between them. The CDR3 length is 12 residues.

This clone occurred many times. This chain joins TRBV7-2 and TRBJ2-2; D may be TRBD2 (5 bases). CDR1 and CDR2 from the germline V gene are SGHTA and FQGNSA. Trimming stripped 5 bases from V and 1 base from J, with 11 bases between. The CDR3 runs 15 residues. CDR3 nucleotide sequence: TGTGCCAGCAGCCCCCCGGGGATGAACACCGGGGAGCTGTTTTTT. It yields the protein CASSPPGMNTGELFF.

The chain employs TRBV28 and TRBJ2-5; a weak D match, TRBD2 (7 bases). CDR1 MDHEN and CDR2 SYDVKM come from the germline V gene. CDR3 length: 16 amino acids. Trimming took 8 bases from V and 1 from J, leaving 20 bases between them. CDR3 in DNA: TGTGCCAGCTCCTTAGGGGGAGGGATCCTCCAAGAGACCCAGTACTTC. Its translation is CASSLGGGILQETQYF.

The V gene is TRBV12-3 or TRBV12-4, the J gene TRBJ2-5; TRBD1 agrees at 9 bases. The CDR3 has 13 residues. V trimming: 10 bases; J trimming: 5 bases; junction bases outside the gene matches: 8. The CDR3 coding sequence is TGTGCCACCGGGACAGGGACCACCGAGACCCAGTACTTC. Translation: CATGTGTTETQYF.

V usage is TRBV18 and J usage is TRBJ2-5, with TRBD1 identical over 8 bases. The length of the CDR3 is 15 residues. Germline loops: CDR1 KGHSH, CDR2 LQKENI. Unmatched junction bases numbered 6, after V lost 5 bases and J lost 1 base. The CDR3, as DNA: TGTGCCAGCTCAGACAGGGACAGGCGCCAAGAGACCCAGTACTTC. Its translation: CASSDRDRRQETQYF.

This chain uses TRBV5-6 with TRBJ2-7; TRBD1 might be the D (6 bases). The CDR3 spans 15 residues. Trimming shortened V by 5 bases and J by 8 bases, and 23 bases separated the two germline ends. CDR1 and CDR2 (germline): SGHDT, YYEEEE. The CDR3, as DNA: TGTGCCAGCAGTCGGCCTATCCGGGACACTAGGAAGCAGTACTTC. Its protein is CASSRPIRDTRKQYF. Full variable domain (outside the CDR3, taken from reference TRBV5-6 and TRBJ2-7): DAGVTQSPTHLIKTRGQQVTLRCSPKSGHDTVSWYQQALGQGPQFIFQYYEEEERQRGNFPDRFSGHQFPNYSSELNVNALLLGDSALYLCASSRPIRDTRKQYFGPGTRLTVT.